This entry is about one T cell receptor (beta chain). Its binding antigen is unknown. Base qualities are not at hand, and no much larger clone is one base apart. The data were obtained in a study of T cell changes during pregnancy in multiple sclerosis (dated by TCRdb to the late 2010s). Background on the whole study: The study examined how the T cell repertoire changed over the course of pregnancy in women with multiple sclerosis.

The library was generated by the immunoSEQ multiplex PCR assay. The table comes from immuneACCESS by way of TCRdb, which keeps in-frame sequences with V and J called. Part of the clones is missing from these tables; in studies checked, under half for an unresolved V gene and the rest for unknown reasons. The table for this sample lists fewer than 50,000 clones; 88% of them were counted only once. 6% to 7.5% of the sample goes to the ten largest clones. The germline V gene (reference sequence) sets CDR1 to GTSNPN and CDR2 to SVGIG. The CDR3 sequence holds 11 residues, the cysteine and phenylalanine included. The entry retains the CDR3 DNA only, 33 bases that are in frame from base 1. V lost 4 bases and J lost 4 bases; the stretch between them is 7 bases long.

The chain is encoded by TRBV30 joined to TRBJ1-1; the D gene remains uncertain. The TCR was taken from a female donor with multiple sclerosis, enrolled in a pregnancy study. Here the sequenced sample was CD8+ T cells from peripheral blood mononuclear cells, taken in the third trimester of pregnancy. The nucleotide sequence reads as follows: TGTGCCTGGACGAGGAGCACTGAAGCTTTCTTT. Translated, it reads CAWTRSTEAFF.